This TCR beta chain was recorded in a study of blood T cell repertoires in COVID-19. Study details: From the United States, Italy and Spain came samples of acute and convalescent COVID-19. Sources were T cells, B-cell-depleted T cells, or PBMCs; the material itself was cDNA or gDNA.

Original methodology: Estimated nucleated cell counts came from reference gene primer amplification. The method was immunoSEQ multiplex PCR; TCRdb's version includes in-frame clones alone and lacks a portion of them. V and J calls and clone size come straight from that table; D and trimming were deduced from the DNA. The sample yields under 400,000 clones, around 87% seen once. On this clone itself: Other DNA sequences within the sample encode an identical CDR3.

The receptor was derived from a man younger than 35 with active or convalescent COVID-19. Material: peripheral blood.

CDR3 nucleotide sequence: TGTGCCAGCAGTTCCGGGGGAACTGAAGCTTTCTTT. Residues: CASSSGGTEAFF. The genes are TRBV28 and TRBJ1-1, with D possibly TRBD1 on 5 matching bases. The CDR3 totals 12 residues. Trimming pared 4 bases from V and 5 bases from J, leaving 8 bases between. Per the germline V gene, CDR1 is MDHEN and CDR2 is SYDVKM. The full variable domain, rest sourced from reference TRBV28 and TRBJ1-1, is DVKVTQSSRYLVKRTGEKVFLECVQDMDHENMFWYRQDPGLGLRLIYFSYDVKMKEKGDIPEGYSVSREKKERFSLILESASTNQTSMYLCASSSGGTEAFFGQGTRLTVV.